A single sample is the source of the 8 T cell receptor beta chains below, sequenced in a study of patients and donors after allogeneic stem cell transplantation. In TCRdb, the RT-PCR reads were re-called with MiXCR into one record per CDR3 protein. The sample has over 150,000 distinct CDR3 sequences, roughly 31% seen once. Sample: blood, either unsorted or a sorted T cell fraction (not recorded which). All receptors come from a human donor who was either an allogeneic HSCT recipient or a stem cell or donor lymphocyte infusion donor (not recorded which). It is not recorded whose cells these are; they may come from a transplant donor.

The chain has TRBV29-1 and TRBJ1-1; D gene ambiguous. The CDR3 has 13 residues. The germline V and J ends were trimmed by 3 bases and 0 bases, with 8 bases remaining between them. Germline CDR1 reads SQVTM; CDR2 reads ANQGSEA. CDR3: CSVDGGLNTEAFF. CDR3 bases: TGCAGCGTTGATGGCGGATTGAACACTGAAGCTTTCTTT. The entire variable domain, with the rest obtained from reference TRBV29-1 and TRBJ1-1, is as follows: SAVISQKPSRDICQRGTSLTIQCQVDSQVTMMFWYRQQPGQSLTLIATANQGSEATYESGFVIDKFPISRPNLTFSTLTVSNMSPEDSSIYLCSVDGGLNTEAFFGQGTRLTVV.

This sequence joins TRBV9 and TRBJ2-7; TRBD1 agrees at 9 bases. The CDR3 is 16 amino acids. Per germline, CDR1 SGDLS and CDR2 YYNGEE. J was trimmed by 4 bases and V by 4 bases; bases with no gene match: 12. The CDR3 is CASSPGQGGGWYEQYF. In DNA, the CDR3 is TGTGCCAGCAGCCCGGGACAGGGCGGGGGATGGTACGAGCAGTACTTC.

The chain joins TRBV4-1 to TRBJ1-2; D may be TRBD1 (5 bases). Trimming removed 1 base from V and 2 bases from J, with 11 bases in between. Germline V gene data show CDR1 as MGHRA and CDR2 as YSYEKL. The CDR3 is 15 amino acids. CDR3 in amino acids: CASSQGGAGNYGYTF. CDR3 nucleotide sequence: TGCGCCAGCAGCCAAGGAGGGGCAGGCAACTATGGCTACACCTTC.

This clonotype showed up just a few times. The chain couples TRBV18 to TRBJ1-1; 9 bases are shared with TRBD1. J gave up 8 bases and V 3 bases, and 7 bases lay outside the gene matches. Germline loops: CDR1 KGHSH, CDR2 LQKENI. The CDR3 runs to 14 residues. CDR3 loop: CASSPRDRVLEAFF. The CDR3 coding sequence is TGTGCCAGCTCACCTCGGGACAGGGTATTGGAAGCTTTCTTT. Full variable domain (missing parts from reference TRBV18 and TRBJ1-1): NAGVMQNPRHLVRRRGQEARLRCSPMKGHSHVYWYRQLPEEGLKFMVYLQKENIIDESGMPKERFSAEFPKEGPSILRIQQVVRGDSAAYFCASSPRDRVLEAFFGQGTRLTVV.

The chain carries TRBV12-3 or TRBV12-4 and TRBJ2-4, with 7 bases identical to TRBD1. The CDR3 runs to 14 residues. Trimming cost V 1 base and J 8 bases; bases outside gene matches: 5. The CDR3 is CASSLGDRRDIQYF. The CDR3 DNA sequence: TGTGCCAGCAGTTTAGGGGACAGAAGGGACATTCAGTACTTC.

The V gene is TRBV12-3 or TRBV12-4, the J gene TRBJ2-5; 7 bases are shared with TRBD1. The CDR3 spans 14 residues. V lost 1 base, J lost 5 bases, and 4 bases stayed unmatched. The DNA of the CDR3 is TGTGCCAGCAGTTTAGGAGGGGGCGCTGAGACCCAGTACTTC. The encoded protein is CASSLGGGAETQYF.

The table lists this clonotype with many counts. The CDR3 spells CASSLASGVAFF. The DNA of the CDR3 is TGTGCCAGCAGCTTAGCGTCGGGGGTCGCTTTCTTT. The rearrangement uses TRBV7-6 and TRBJ1-1, with a tentative D call TRBD1 (5 bases). Trimming took 0 bases from V and 11 from J, leaving 10 bases between them. Germline-derived CDR1 and CDR2 are SGHVS and FNYEAQ. This CDR3 comprises 12 residues.

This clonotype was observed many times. The DNA for the CDR3 is TGTGCCAGCAGTTTAGGTGGGGGAAGAACTGAAGCTTTCTTT. Its protein is CASSLGGGRTEAFF. The chain carries TRBV12-3 or TRBV12-4 and TRBJ1-1; weak D call: TRBD1 (5 bases). The germline V and J ends were trimmed by 1 base and 5 bases, with 11 bases remaining between them. This CDR3 has 14 amino acids.